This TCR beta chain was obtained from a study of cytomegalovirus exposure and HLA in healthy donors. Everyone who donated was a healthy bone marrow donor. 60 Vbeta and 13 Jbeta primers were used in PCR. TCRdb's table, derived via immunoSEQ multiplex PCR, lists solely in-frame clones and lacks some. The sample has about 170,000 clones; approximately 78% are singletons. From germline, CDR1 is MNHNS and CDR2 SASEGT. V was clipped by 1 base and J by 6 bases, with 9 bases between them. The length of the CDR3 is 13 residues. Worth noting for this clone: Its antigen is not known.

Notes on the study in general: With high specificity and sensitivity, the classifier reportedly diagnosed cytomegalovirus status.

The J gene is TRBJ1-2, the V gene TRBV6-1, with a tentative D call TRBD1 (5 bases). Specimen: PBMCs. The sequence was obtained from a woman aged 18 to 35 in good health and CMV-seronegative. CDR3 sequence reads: CASSEVQVNGYTF. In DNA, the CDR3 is TGTGCCAGCAGTGAAGTACAGGTGAATGGCTACACCTTC.